This record looks at one T cell receptor (beta chain) sequence and its context. In the source study's methods: Reference gene primers were amplified, and this amplification served to estimate nucleated cell counts. The assay was immunoSEQ multiplex PCR, and TCRdb's table has in-frame clones only and misses some. From that table come the V and J calls and clone size; the DNA was used to work out D and trimming. Of nearly 50,000 clones in the sample, 85% to 90% are singletons; the top ten hold around 6.4%. The length of the CDR3 is 15 residues. Looked up from germline, CDR1 is MNHEY and CDR2 is SVGEGT. Trimming removed 0 bases from V and 4 bases from J; junction bases left unmatched: 3. The data are from a study of blood T cell repertoires in COVID-19. In the study overall: Samples representing acute and convalescent COVID-19 were sourced from the United States, Italy and Spain. Sources were T cells, B-cell-depleted T cells, or PBMCs; the material itself was cDNA or gDNA.

Source material: peripheral blood. This receptor was taken from a woman aged 60-70 years with acute or convalescent COVID-19. The chain combines TRBV6-2 or TRBV6-3 with TRBJ1-5, with TRBD1 identical over 7 bases. The CDR3 coding sequence is TGTGCCAGCAGTTACTCGGCAGGGGGGAATCAGCCCCAGCATTTT. This sequence encodes CASSYSAGGNQPQHF.